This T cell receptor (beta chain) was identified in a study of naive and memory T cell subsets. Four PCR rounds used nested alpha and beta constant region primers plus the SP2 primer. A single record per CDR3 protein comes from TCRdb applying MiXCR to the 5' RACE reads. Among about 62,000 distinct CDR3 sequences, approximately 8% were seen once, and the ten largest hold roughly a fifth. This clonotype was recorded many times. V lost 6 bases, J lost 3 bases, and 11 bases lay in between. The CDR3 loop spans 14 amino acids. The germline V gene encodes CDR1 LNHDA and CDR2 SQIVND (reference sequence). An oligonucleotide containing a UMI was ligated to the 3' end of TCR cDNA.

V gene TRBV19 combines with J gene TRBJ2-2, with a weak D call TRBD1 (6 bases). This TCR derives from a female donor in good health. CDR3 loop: CASSLTGYTGELFF. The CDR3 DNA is TGTGCCAGTAGCCTCACAGGGTACACCGGGGAGCTGTTTTTT.